The 24 T cell receptor beta chains given below trace back to one sample, sequenced in a study of cytomegalovirus exposure and HLA in healthy donors. Profiled with immunoSEQ multiplex PCR; TCRdb holds only in-frame clones, not every one. The table shows 110,000 to 150,000 clones, with about 94% occurring only once. Sequencing used PBMCs. The receptor set was obtained from a man younger than 35 in good health and CMV-seropositive.

The chain has TRBV27 and TRBJ2-2; 14 nucleotides line up with TRBD2. This CDR3 comprises 17 residues. V trimming: 5 bases; J trimming: 3 bases; junction bases outside the gene matches: 5. Germline CDR1 and CDR2: MNHEY and SMNVEV (reference sequence). CDR3 residues: CASSPTSGRADTGELFF. In DNA form, the CDR3 reads TGTGCCAGCAGTCCGACTAGCGGGAGGGCCGACACCGGGGAGCTGTTTTTT.

This chain joins TRBV27 and TRBJ1-5; perhaps TRBD1 as D (5 bases). The CDR3 extends over 11 amino acids. V was cut by 6 bases and J by 5 bases, with 5 bases left in between. In germline, CDR1 is MNHEY, CDR2 SMNVEV (reference sequence). The chain's CDR3 is CASRTDQPQHF. For the CDR3, the DNA is TGTGCCAGCAGGACAGATCAGCCCCAGCATTTT.

A single count supports this clone. The chain couples TRBV5-1 to TRBJ2-6; no clear D gene. CDR1 and CDR2 from the germline V gene are SGHRS and YFSETQ. This CDR3 spans 15 amino acids. V was trimmed by 5 bases and J by 4 bases, leaving 13 bases between them. The CDR3 region is CASRIDVVGANVLTF. The CDR3 nucleotides are TGCGCCAGCAGGATCGATGTAGTCGGGGCCAACGTCCTGACTTTC.

A remark on this clone: At the DNA level, this CDR3 is encoded by other sequences in the same sample as well. The chain has TRBV7-9 and TRBJ2-1; 10 nucleotides agree with TRBD2. The CDR3 totals 16 residues. The germline gives CDR1 SEHNR, CDR2 FQNEAQ (reference sequence). Unmatched junction bases numbered 5, after V lost 1 base and J lost 5 bases. This chain's CDR3 is CASSLGLAGTHNEQFF. In nucleotides, the CDR3 is TGTGCCAGCAGCTTAGGACTAGCGGGTACACACAATGAGCAGTTCTTC.

This clone was counted once. The V gene is TRBV28, the J gene TRBJ1-2, with D tentatively TRBD1 (6 bases). The CDR3 spans 14 residues. V lost 6 bases to trimming and J lost 4 bases, with 15 bases between them. Germline V CDR1 and CDR2: MDHEN, SYDVKM. The CDR3 is CASRRTGSLYGYTF. CDR3 nucleotide sequence: TGTGCCAGCAGACGTACAGGGTCTCTCTATGGCTACACCTTC.

The chain joins TRBV29-1 to TRBJ2-7, with a weak D call TRBD2 (6 bases). Trimming pared 7 bases from V and 2 bases from J, leaving 12 bases between. Germline V gene sequence: CDR1 SQVTM, CDR2 ANQGSEA. The CDR3 spans 12 residues. CDR3 region: CSASVRTYEQYF. CDR3 sequence (DNA): TGCAGCGCTAGCGTGCGTACCTACGAGCAGTACTTC.

CDR3 bases: TGTGCCAGCATCCCCCGCAGGAGTGCGAGGGATAGCTCCTACGAGCAGTACTTC. Amino acid sequence: CASIPRRSARDSSYEQYF. J is TRBJ2-7 and V is TRBV5-6; D might be TRBD2 (5 bases). Per the germline V gene, CDR1 is SGHDT and CDR2 is YYEEEE. This CDR3 is 18 amino acids long. V shed 6 bases and J shed 0 bases, with 25 bases lying between them.

This chain connects TRBV7-2 to TRBJ1-2; no clear D gene. The germline gives CDR1 SGHTA, CDR2 FQGNSA. Between the trimmed V and J ends, which lost 3 bases and 8 bases, there was a span of 19 bases. This CDR3 region has 15 residues. The CDR3 nucleotides are TGTGCCAGCAGCTTCCTTGAATCACGGCGGTCCGGCTACACCTTC. Protein product: CASSFLESRRSGYTF. The full variable domain, completed using reference TRBV7-2 and TRBJ1-2, is GAGVSQSPSNKVTEKGKDVELRCDPISGHTALYWYRQSLGQGLEFLIYFQGNSAPDKSGLPSDRFSAERTGGSVSTLTIQRTQQEDSAVYLCASSFLESRRSGYTFGSGTRLTVV.

This chain uses TRBV6-1 with TRBJ1-1; 9 nucleotides match TRBD1. The trim removed 3 bases at V and 6 bases at J, leaving 8 bases unmatched. The CDR3 loop spans 15 amino acids. Germline V gene data show CDR1 as MNHNS and CDR2 as SASEGT. Written as DNA, the CDR3 is TGTGCCAGCAGTGATCCGGACAGGGGCATCGCTGAAGCTTTCTTT. Translation: CASSDPDRGIAEAFF.

CDR3 residues: CASSLADQETQYF. The DNA for the CDR3 is TGTGCCAGCAGTCTGGCAGATCAAGAGACCCAGTACTTC. The rearrangement links TRBV2 to TRBJ2-5, with D unclear. Trimming pared 5 bases from V and 2 bases from J, leaving 9 bases between. The CDR3 covers 13 residues. Germline V CDR1 and CDR2: SNHLY, FYNNEI.

This sequence joins TRBV18 and TRBJ1-2; D is uncertain. V lost 3 bases and J 3 bases, leaving 11 bases between the germline ends. The germline V gene encodes CDR1 KGHSH and CDR2 LQKENI. The CDR3 is made up of 14 amino acids. The CDR3 reads CASSPGGYDYGYTF. Written as DNA, the CDR3 is TGTGCCAGCTCACCGGGCGGGTATGACTATGGCTACACCTTC.

The chain employs TRBV7-2 and TRBJ2-7; 9 bases align to TRBD1. CDR1 and CDR2 (germline): SGHTA, FQGNSA. The CDR3 covers 16 residues. V trimming: 2 bases; J trimming: 2 bases; junction bases outside the gene matches: 7. The CDR3 DNA follows: TGTGCCAGCAGCTTACTGAGGGACAGGGATCCCTACGAGCAGTACTTC. It yields the protein CASSLLRDRDPYEQYF.

This chain uses TRBV27 with TRBJ2-7, with 10 bases fitting TRBD2. The CDR3 runs 15 residues. The V and J ends lost 5 bases and 3 bases, in that order; junction bases with no gene match: 7. The germline CDR1 and CDR2 sequences are MNHEY and SMNVEV (reference sequence). This CDR3 reads CASSAAGGPLYEQYF. The CDR3 DNA is TGTGCCAGCAGTGCAGCGGGAGGGCCTCTCTACGAGCAGTACTTC.

The chain carries TRBV18 and TRBJ1-1; D may be TRBD1 (6 bases). Germline assignment: CDR1 KGHSH and CDR2 LQKENI. The ends were cut back, 4 bases at V and 0 bases at J, with 12 bases in the middle. This CDR3 is 15 amino acids long. CDR3 nucleotides: TGTGCCAGCTCACAGGGGACACTATTGAACACTGAAGCTTTCTTT. Translated: CASSQGTLLNTEAFF.

The chain is built from TRBV13 and TRBJ2-2; D gene uncertain. Trimming left V 5 bases short and J 4 bases short, with 5 bases between. Germline CDR1 is PRHDT and CDR2 is FYEKMQ (reference sequence). The CDR3 has 12 residues. CDR3 nucleotide sequence: TGTGCCAGCAGCCTCGGCACCGGGGAGCTGTTTTTT. Amino acids: CASSLGTGELFF.

The chain is built from TRBV6-6 and TRBJ2-2, with 12 bases identical to TRBD1. The length of the CDR3 is 16 residues. After removal of 8 bases from V and 6 bases from J, the junction contained 10 bases not matched to a gene. Looked up from germline, CDR1 is MNHNY and CDR2 is SVGAGI (reference sequence). The CDR3 protein is CASGVAGTGGPGELFF. CDR3 DNA: TGTGCCAGCGGGGTCGCCGGGACAGGGGGCCCCGGGGAGCTGTTTTTT.

This chain joins TRBV27 and TRBJ2-2; 7 bases map to TRBD2. The germline CDR1 and CDR2 sequences are MNHEY and SMNVEV (reference sequence). The CDR3 totals 15 residues. V shed 6 bases, J shed 0 bases, and the junction held 4 bases outside the gene matches. The CDR3 protein is CASRGGVANTGELFF. The CDR3 coding sequence is TGTGCCAGCAGGGGGGGGGTCGCGAACACCGGGGAGCTGTTTTTT.

The gene calls are TRBV2 and TRBJ1-2, with D perhaps TRBD1 (6 bases). The V gene lost 6 bases and the J gene lost 13 bases, with 18 bases spanning the gap. Germline V gene data show CDR1 as SNHLY and CDR2 as FYNNEI. The CDR3 is 12 residues long. The CDR3 here is CASSNNRDGVTF. CDR3 coding DNA: TGTGCCAGCAGCAATAACAGGGACGGTGTCACCTTC.

The chain has TRBV5-1 and TRBJ1-1; no definite D call. The CDR3 is 14 amino acids. V was trimmed by 0 bases and J by 3 bases, leaving 9 bases between them. CDR1 and CDR2 from the germline V gene are SGHRS and YFSETQ. CDR3 sequence: CASSLESGDTEAFF. CDR3 nucleotides: TGCGCCAGCAGCTTGGAGTCCGGGGACACTGAAGCTTTCTTT.

This rearrangement joins TRBV6-5 to TRBJ1-2; D might be TRBD1 (5 bases). The CDR3 is 14 residues long. V was cut by 2 bases and J by 7 bases, with 14 bases left in between. CDR1 is MNHEY and CDR2 is SVGAGI in the germline V gene. CDR3 amino acids: CASSYGSGYRGYTF. Written as DNA, the CDR3 is TGTGCCAGCAGTTACGGCTCAGGGTATCGTGGCTACACCTTC.

The J gene is TRBJ1-5, the V gene TRBV19; D gene ambiguous. Germline loops: CDR1 LNHDA, CDR2 SQIVND (reference sequence). V was pared by 2 bases and J by 0 bases, with 8 bases between. The CDR3 loop spans 15 amino acids. As DNA, the CDR3 is TGTGCCAGTAGTATACTGGAGTATAGCAATCAGCCCCAGCATTTT. Its protein is CASSILEYSNQPQHF. Filled out from reference TRBV19 and TRBJ1-5, the complete variable domain reads DGGITQSPKYLFRKEGQNVTLSCEQNLNHDAMYWYRQDPGQGLRLIYYSQIVNDFQKGDIAEGYSVSREKKESFPLTVTSAQKNPTAFYLCASSILEYSNQPQHFGDGTRLSIL.

The chain employs TRBV2 and TRBJ2-3; 12 nucleotides line up with TRBD2. CDR1 SNHLY and CDR2 FYNNEI come from the germline V gene. V shed 4 bases and J 0 bases; nucleotides not matched to a gene: 14. This CDR3 region has 20 residues. The CDR3 nucleotides are TGTGCCAGCAGTGCCCGGCTAGCGGGAGGGAGAGTTTATAGCACAGATACGCAGTATTTT. It yields the protein CASSARLAGGRVYSTDTQYF.

The J gene is TRBJ2-1, the V gene TRBV6-1; TRBD2 aligns across 15 bases. CDR1 and CDR2 (germline): MNHNS, SASEGT. V was clipped by 3 bases and J by 0 bases; unmatched bases: 9. The CDR3 contains 20 residues. The CDR3 DNA follows: TGTGCCAGCAGTGACCCCCATGGACTAGCGGGAGGGCCCTCCTACAATGAGCAGTTCTTC. This codes for CASSDPHGLAGGPSYNEQFF.

This clone was recorded once. J is TRBJ2-1 and V is TRBV29-1; 9 nucleotides agree with TRBD2. The CDR3 is made up of 15 amino acids. The V gene end was trimmed by 0 bases and the J gene end by 7 bases; junction bases not matched to a gene: 7. Germline V gene lookup returns CDR1 SQVTM and CDR2 ANQGSEA. The CDR3 sequence is CSVEDGREGRNEQFF. In nucleotides, the CDR3 is TGCAGCGTTGAAGATGGGCGGGAGGGGAGGAATGAGCAGTTCTTC.